A selection of T cell receptor beta chains follows, all from one sample in a study of identical twins. MiXCR, run by TCRdb on the 5' RACE reads, gives a single entry per CDR3 protein. The sample has roughly 190,000 distinct CDR3 sequences; roughly 15% are singletons. These data also formed part of another study, on T cells expressing NK-cell markers.

Sequenced: CD8+ T cells sorted from blood. The receptors originated from a young woman in good health. Both conserved end residues are part of each CDR3. D genes are given only for firm matches. Clone sizes are given selectively: once, few, many, or a class where the clone is expanded.

V gene	clone size	D gene	J gene	CDR3 protein	CDR3 DNA
TRBV7-9	few	-	TRBJ2-1	CASSPVLGSPNEQFF	TGTGCCAGCAGCCCGGTCTTGGGGAGTCCGAATGAGCAGTTCTTC
TRBV7-2	few	-	TRBJ1-6	CASSLSGSYNSPLHF	TGTGCCAGCAGCTTGTCCGGGAGCTATAATTCACCCCTCCACTTT
TRBV27	-	TRBD1	TRBJ1-1	CATSTGLNTEAFF	TGTGCCACCTCGACAGGGCTGAACACTGAAGCTTTCTTT
TRBV11-2	few	-	TRBJ2-1	CASSYPQSGHHSYNEQFF	TGTGCCAGCAGCTACCCCCAGTCGGGACACCACTCCTACAATGAGCAGTTCTTC
TRBV9	many	-	TRBJ2-3	CASSTPGREETDTQYF	TGTGCCAGCAGCACCCCCGGCAGGGAGGAAACAGATACGCAGTATTTT
TRBV7-2	-	-	TRBJ2-3	CASSFLANTDTQYF	TGTGCCAGCAGCTTTCTGGCGAACACAGATACGCAGTATTTT
TRBV5-5	-	-	TRBJ2-1	CASSLVWEERNNEQFF	TGTGCCAGCAGCTTGGTTTGGGAGGAACGGAACAATGAGCAGTTCTTC
TRBV29-1	-	TRBD2	TRBJ2-7	CSVEDRGLAAYEQYF	TGCAGCGTTGAAGATCGGGGTCTAGCGGCCTACGAGCAGTACTTC
TRBV29-1	-	TRBD1	TRBJ2-7	CSALTGGAEEQYF	TGCAGCGCCCTGACAGGGGGCGCGGAAGAGCAGTACTTC
TRBV7-9	-	-	TRBJ1-1	CAIPGHTNTEAFF	TGTGCCATCCCCGGACATACGAACACTGAAGCTTTCTTT
TRBV11-2	many	-	TRBJ2-3	CASSLQGAAGDTQYF	TGTGCCAGCAGCCTCCAAGGGGCGGCCGGGGATACGCAGTATTTT
TRBV9	-	-	TRBJ2-2	CASSSRTSNTGELFF	TGTGCCAGCAGTTCTCGTACTTCGAACACCGGGGAGCTGTTTTTT
TRBV7-9	few	-	TRBJ1-2	CASSHLLMANYGYTF	TGTGCCAGCAGCCACCTGCTAATGGCTAACTATGGCTACACCTTC
TRBV5-4	-	TRBD1	TRBJ2-7	CASSLLGQGASYEQYF	TGTGCCAGCAGCTTGCTGGGACAGGGGGCATCCTACGAGCAGTACTTC
TRBV12-3/TRBV12-4	many	-	TRBJ1-2	CASSLHGYTF	TGTGCCAGCAGTTTACATGGCTACACCTTC
TRBV13	-	-	TRBJ1-2	CASSLGNGYTF	TGTGCCAGCAGCTTGGGGAATGGCTACACCTTC
TRBV9	-	-	TRBJ2-7	CASSGPTGYEQYF	TGTGCCAGCAGCGGCCCAACAGGGTACGAGCAGTACTTC
TRBV12-5	-	-	TRBJ1-2	CASGLTYRVHDGYTF	TGTGCTAGTGGTTTGACCTACAGGGTACACGATGGCTACACCTTC
TRBV11-2	few	TRBD1	TRBJ2-5	CASSLDTGEETQYF	TGTGCCAGCAGCTTAGATACAGGGGAAGAGACCCAGTACTTC
TRBV20-1	few	TRBD2	TRBJ2-3	CSARDHSGVSTDTQYF	TGCAGTGCTAGGGACCATAGCGGGGTTAGCACAGATACGCAGTATTTT
TRBV5-1	many	-	TRBJ2-3	CASRQDSTDTQYF	TGCGCCAGCAGACAGGACAGCACAGATACGCAGTATTTT
TRBV6-7	-	TRBD1	TRBJ2-7	CARSGFPGQGYEQYF	TGTGCCAGGTCGGGATTTCCGGGACAGGGCTACGAGCAGTACTTC
TRBV9	-	-	TRBJ2-1	CASSPSGAANEQFF	TGTGCCAGCAGCCCCTCGGGAGCAGCAAATGAGCAGTTCTTC
TRBV7-9	-	-	TRBJ2-2	CASFGGELFF	TGTGCCAGCTTCGGGGGGGAGCTGTTTTTT
TRBV6-5	-	-	TRBJ1-2	CASSYDTREGYTF	TGTGCCAGCAGTTACGACACCCGCGAGGGCTACACCTTC
TRBV7-8	many	TRBD2	TRBJ2-3	CASSLSLAGTDTQYF	TGTGCCAGCAGCTTAAGTCTAGCGGGGACAGATACGCAGTATTTT
TRBV7-9	many	-	TRBJ2-7	CASSLTEGPSYEQYF	TGTGCCAGCAGCTTAACCGAGGGGCCCTCCTACGAGCAGTACTTC
TRBV9	-	TRBD2	TRBJ2-7	CASSPGLAAYEQYF	TGTGCCAGCAGCCCGGGACTAGCGGCCTACGAGCAGTACTTC
TRBV6-1	few	-	TRBJ2-2	CASSPTGIGELFF	TGTGCCAGCAGCCCTACAGGGATTGGGGAGCTGTTTTTT
TRBV7-9	-	TRBD1	TRBJ1-5	CASSPTGGKGQPQHF	TGTGCCAGCAGCCCGACAGGGGGTAAAGGTCAGCCCCAGCATTTT
TRBV19	few	-	TRBJ1-1	CASRGPLWTEAFF	TGTGCCAGTAGGGGACCGCTTTGGACTGAAGCTTTCTTT
TRBV29-1	-	-	TRBJ2-7	CSVEGADFYEQYF	TGCAGCGTTGAGGGTGCGGATTTCTACGAGCAGTACTTC
TRBV9	-	-	TRBJ2-1	CAGSRGSYNEQFF	TGTGCCGGGTCCCGAGGCTCCTACAATGAGCAGTTCTTC
TRBV2	-	TRBD2	TRBJ2-5	CASRERGRETQYF	TGTGCCAGCAGGGAGCGGGGGAGGGAGACCCAGTACTTC
TRBV10-2	-	TRBD2	TRBJ2-1	CASSELLAGGQEQFF	TGCGCCAGCAGTGAGTTACTAGCGGGAGGGCAGGAGCAGTTCTTC
TRBV27	many	TRBD2	TRBJ2-7	CASSSGTSGVSYEQYF	TGTGCCAGCAGTTCCGGGACTAGCGGGGTCTCCTACGAGCAGTACTTC
TRBV5-1	many	-	TRBJ1-1	CASSRGGVSEAFF	TGCGCCAGCAGCCGGGGGGGTGTCTCTGAAGCTTTCTTT
TRBV20-1	few	-	TRBJ1-1	CSARGSHVTEAFF	TGCAGTGCTAGAGGCTCACATGTCACTGAAGCTTTCTTT
TRBV27	-	-	TRBJ1-1	CASSLVARGITEAFF	TGTGCCAGCAGTTTAGTCGCGAGGGGTATAACTGAAGCTTTCTTT
TRBV10-1	-	-	TRBJ1-1	CASRDIPMNTEAFF	TGCGCCAGCCGGGACATACCCATGAACACTGAAGCTTTCTTT
TRBV12-3/TRBV12-4	few	-	TRBJ1-1	CASSLVNRVSEAFF	TGTGCCAGCAGTTTAGTTAACAGGGTATCTGAAGCTTTCTTT
TRBV27	-	-	TRBJ1-1	CASSLGGTDTEAFF	TGTGCCAGCAGTTTAGGGGGTACGGACACTGAAGCTTTCTTT
TRBV6-5	-	-	TRBJ2-1	CASSFTGRNEQFF	TGTGCCAGCAGTTTCACTGGCCGCAATGAGCAGTTCTTC
TRBV15	-	-	TRBJ1-2	CATSRESGPEGYTF	TGTGCCACCAGCAGAGAATCAGGGCCTGAGGGCTACACCTTC
TRBV7-9	few	-	TRBJ2-3	CASSSQWGVEDTQYF	TGTGCCAGCAGCTCCCAGTGGGGCGTCGAAGATACGCAGTATTTT
TRBV9	-	TRBD1	TRBJ1-1	CASSNSGTGIAEAFF	TGTGCCAGCAGCAATTCCGGGACAGGGATCGCTGAAGCTTTCTTT
TRBV29-1	few	-	TRBJ1-1	CSVDWGTEAFF	TGCAGCGTTGACTGGGGCACTGAAGCTTTCTTT
TRBV7-9	-	TRBD2	TRBJ2-3	CASSTSSGREVDTQYF	TGTGCCAGCAGCACCTCTAGCGGGAGGGAGGTAGATACGCAGTATTTT
TRBV10-2	many	-	TRBJ1-1	CASSDRGHLGGAFF	TGCGCCAGCAGTGATAGGGGACACCTCGGGGGAGCTTTCTTT
TRBV7-8	many	-	TRBJ2-7	CASSSNSFRDYEQYF	TGTGCCAGCAGCTCTAATAGCTTTAGGGACTACGAGCAGTACTTC
TRBV7-8	-	-	TRBJ2-5	CASSLGGRALYTQYF	TGTGCCAGCAGCTTAGGCGGCAGAGCCCTGTACACCCAGTACTTC